These 3 T cell receptor beta chains were all obtained from the same sample, sequenced in a study of T cell changes during pregnancy in multiple sclerosis (dated by TCRdb to the late 2010s). The protocol used for the library was the immunoSEQ multiplex PCR assay. TCRdb re-hosts the immuneACCESS table, in-frame sequences only. Its copies lack some clones; in the studies checked, an unresolved V gene accounts for under half of them, and the cause for the rest is not known. Across this sample there are just under 60,000 clones, with over 90% seen only once. The top ten clonotypes cover 0.8% to 1% of the sample. The sample here was peripheral blood, taken in the first trimester of pregnancy. Receptor source: a female donor with multiple sclerosis, enrolled in a pregnancy study.

This clone has just one count. V is TRBV11-2 and J is TRBJ2-3, with D perhaps TRBD2 (5 bases). Trimming took off 3 bases at V and 4 bases at J, with 8 bases between the two ends. Per germline, CDR1 SGHAT and CDR2 FQNNGV. The CDR3 is made up of 13 amino acids. Written as DNA, the CDR3 is TGTGCCAGCAGCTTCGGGGTCTCAGATACGCAGTATTTT. Translating gives CASSFGVSDTQYF.

V and J are TRBV15 and TRBJ1-1; D remains ambiguous. Per the germline V gene, CDR1 is LNHNV and CDR2 is YYDKDF (reference sequence). This CDR3 is 13 amino acids long. V lost 0 bases and J 6 bases, leaving 8 bases between the germline ends. CDR3: CATSRDFGAEAFF. DNA for the CDR3: TGTGCCACCAGCAGAGATTTCGGGGCTGAAGCTTTCTTT.

CDR3 coding DNA: TGTGCCAGCAGCTTAGCGTCAGAGAAAAACATTCAGTACTTC. This translates into CASSLASEKNIQYF. The chain uses TRBV5-6 and TRBJ2-4; no firm D call. Looked up from germline, CDR1 is SGHDT and CDR2 is YYEEEE. Trimming removed 2 bases at V and 4 bases at J, with 10 bases between. CDR3 size: 14 residues.